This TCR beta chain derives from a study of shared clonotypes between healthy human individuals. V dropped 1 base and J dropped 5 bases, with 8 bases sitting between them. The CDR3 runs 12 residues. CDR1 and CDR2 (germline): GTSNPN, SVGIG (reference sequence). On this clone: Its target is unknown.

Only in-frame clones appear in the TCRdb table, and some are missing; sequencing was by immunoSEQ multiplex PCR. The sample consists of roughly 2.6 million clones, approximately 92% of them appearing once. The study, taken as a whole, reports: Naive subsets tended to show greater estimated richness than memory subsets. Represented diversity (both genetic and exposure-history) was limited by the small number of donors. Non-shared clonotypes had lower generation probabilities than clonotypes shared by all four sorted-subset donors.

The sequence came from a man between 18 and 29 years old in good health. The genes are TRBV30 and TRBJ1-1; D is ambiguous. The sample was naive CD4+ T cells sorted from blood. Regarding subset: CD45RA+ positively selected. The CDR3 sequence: CAWSGSSTEAFF. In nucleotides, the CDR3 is TGTGCCTGGAGTGGTAGTTCGACTGAAGCTTTCTTT.